Included here is one T cell receptor (beta chain) sequence, with context. Its antigen is unknown. In eight separate reactions per sample, cDNA was generated. From the 5' RACE reads, TCRdb lists one entry per CDR3 protein and no DNA. The sample's table shows 190,000 or so distinct CDR3 sequences. The CDR3 sequence is 15 residues long. The data derive from a study of monozygotic twins with inflammatory bowel disease. General study results and limits: Against healthy co-twins, IBD patients had lower TCRbeta diversity (measured by inverse Simpson). Discordant twins showed the same repertoire similarity as concordant twins, possibly from limited power.

Whole blood served as the source of total RNA, and no T cell sorting took place. The source is a human donor with ulcerative colitis or Crohn's disease, or a healthy co-twin of an affected twin (not recorded which). Material: blood. The chain couples TRBV12-3 or TRBV12-4 to TRBJ1-4; TCRdb calls TRBD1, which cannot be checked without DNA. CDR3 protein: CASSLGTGSNEKLFF.